The 18 T cell receptor beta chains given below trace back to one sample, sequenced in a study of T cells in Graves' hyperthyroidism and ophthalmopathy. TCR beta CDR3 regions were amplified from RNA. HTBI primers were used for first-round RT-PCR of the TCR CDR3. TCRdb re-derived calls from the multiplex PCR reads in MiXCR, one entry per CDR3 protein. The table lists about 350,000 distinct CDR3 sequences, 15% to 20% of them singletons. The sequencing sample was made of blood. All receptors come from a woman aged 40-49 years with Graves' ophthalmopathy.

In this sample, this clonotype turned up a few times. Possible read error: a much larger clone is one base away. The chain joins TRBV6-1 to TRBJ1-5, with D uncertain. Germline CDR1 MNHNS, CDR2 SASEGT. The CDR3 contains 15 residues. The CDR3 nucleotides read TGTGTCAGCAGCGAGGGAGTGACACCCAATCAGCCCCAGCATTTT. Translating gives CVSSEGVTPNQPQHF.

The sample holds many counts of this clonotype. One end of the junction is discordant with germline, which a read error may explain. This rearrangement joins TRBV12-3 or TRBV12-4 to TRBJ1-5; D possibly corresponds to TRBD1 (5 bases). The length of the CDR3 is 13 residues. CDR3 sequence (DNA): TGTGCTAGCAGCGCAAGACAGAATCAGCCCCAGCATTTT. This encodes CASSARQNQPQHF.

The sample holds a few counts of this clonotype. The V gene is TRBV29-1, the J gene TRBJ1-1; D possibly corresponds to TRBD1 (5 bases). CDR3 length: 13 residues. In germline, CDR1 is SQVTM, CDR2 ANQGSEA. The V and J ends lost 6 bases and 10 bases respectively, with 21 bases between them. CDR3 in amino acids: CSVQTMLGQRAFF. CDR3 DNA: TGCAGCGTACAGACGATGTTAGGACAAAGAGCTTTCTTT.

This clonotype came up many times. The rearrangement uses TRBV28 and TRBJ1-2, with 7 bases lining up with TRBD1. Germline-derived CDR1 and CDR2 are MDHEN and SYDVKM. The CDR3 runs 13 residues. The trim removed 10 bases at V and 2 bases at J, leaving 7 bases unmatched. The CDR3 reads CATLGQINYGYTF. CDR3 sequence (DNA): TGTGCCACCTTGGGACAGATAAACTATGGCTACACCTTC.

This clonotype was seen many times. A read error is possible here, since a much larger clone lies one base away. The rearrangement uses TRBV12-3 or TRBV12-4 and TRBJ1-2; D gene uncertain. CDR3 size: 16 residues. V gave up 3 bases and J gave up 5 bases, with 19 bases separating them. The CDR3 DNA reads as TGTGCCAGCAGTTTGGAGGACGGGTTCGGAGGATATGGCTACACCTTC. This translates into CASSLEDGFGGYGYTF.

This clonotype was seen ten or more times. V and J are TRBV19 and TRBJ1-1; possibly TRBD1 for D (5 bases). Germline V gives CDR1 LNHDA, CDR2 SQIVND (reference sequence). Trimming shortened V by 2 bases and J by 6 bases, and 10 bases separated the two germline ends. This CDR3 contains 13 residues. The CDR3 loop reads CASSIITGPEAFF. CDR3 sequence (DNA): TGTGCCAGTAGTATAATCACAGGACCTGAAGCTTTCTTT.

The chain links TRBV5-1 to TRBJ2-6; TRBD1 matches 11 bases. The trim removed 2 bases at V and 2 bases at J, leaving 9 bases unmatched. Germline loops: CDR1 SGHRS, CDR2 YFSETQ. CDR3 length: 19 residues. The CDR3 DNA reads as TGCGCCAGCAGCTTAAGCCGGACAGGGGGCAGGCCTGGGGCCAACGTCCTGACTTTC. Translated: CASSLSRTGGRPGANVLTF.

The chain recombines TRBV12-3 or TRBV12-4 with TRBJ1-1; D possibly corresponds to TRBD1 (5 bases). The CDR3 loop spans 15 amino acids. V lost 1 base to trimming and J lost 4 bases, with 13 bases between them. Written as DNA, the CDR3 is TGTGCCAGCAGTTTAGGGGCAGGGCGGTCCACTGAAGCTTTCTTT. Its translation is CASSLGAGRSTEAFF.

This clonotype has a count of ten or more. This rearrangement joins TRBV11-2 to TRBJ1-6; D is unclear. Germline V CDR1 and CDR2: SGHAT, FQNNGV. Between the trimmed V and J ends, which lost 1 base and 6 bases, there was a span of 10 bases. The CDR3 extends over 15 amino acids. CDR3 DNA: TGTGCCAGCAGCTTAGGGGCCGTCGGTAATTCACCCCTCCACTTT. This encodes CASSLGAVGNSPLHF. The variable domain in full, completed from reference TRBV11-2 and TRBJ1-6, reads EAGVAQSPRYKIIEKRQSVAFWCNPISGHATLYWYQQILGQGPKLLIQFQNNGVVDDSQLPKDRFSAERLKGVDSTLKIQPAKLEDSAVYLCASSLGAVGNSPLHFGNGTRLTVT.

The V and J genes are TRBV11-2 and TRBJ2-7; 10 positions agree with TRBD2. The CDR3 is made up of 14 amino acids. Trimming removed 4 bases from V and 6 bases from J; junction bases left unmatched: 6. Germline values: CDR1 SGHAT, CDR2 FQNNGV. CDR3 sequence reads: CASSSGTSVSEQYF. The CDR3 nucleotides are TGTGCCAGCAGCTCCGGGACTAGCGTCAGCGAGCAGTACTTC.

J is TRBJ1-2 and V is TRBV2; 9 positions match TRBD1. This CDR3 is 13 amino acids long. V lost 6 bases, J lost 8 bases, and 7 bases stayed unmatched. The germline gives CDR1 SNHLY, CDR2 FYNNEI. The CDR3 loop reads CASSGGQGSGYTF. CDR3 sequence (DNA): TGTGCCAGCAGCGGCGGACAGGGGAGCGGCTACACCTTC.

This clonotype was picked up one time. V gene TRBV4-2 combines with J gene TRBJ1-1; D is possibly TRBD1 (5 bases). Germline V gene data show CDR1 as LGHNA and CDR2 as YNFKEQ. The V and J ends lost 0 bases and 1 base respectively, with 6 bases between them. The CDR3 is 14 amino acids. In DNA, the CDR3 is TGTGCCAGCAGCCAAGATCAGGGGAACACTGAAGCTTTCTTT. It codes for CASSQDQGNTEAFF.

The chain combines TRBV5-1 with TRBJ2-7; TRBD2 matches 13 bases. This CDR3 is 15 amino acids long. Germline lookup yields CDR1 SGHRS and CDR2 YFSETQ. J was trimmed by 4 bases and V by 4 bases; bases with no gene match: 5. The CDR3 region is CASSRGTSGAYEQYF. CDR3 DNA: TGCGCCAGCAGCCGAGGGACTAGCGGGGCATACGAGCAGTACTTC.

This clonotype was counted ten times or more. The chain is built from TRBV29-1 and TRBJ1-1; 8 bases are shared with TRBD1. The V gene's germline CDR1 is SQVTM and CDR2 ANQGSEA. The ends lost 4 bases at V and 5 bases at J; junction bases unmatched: 6. This CDR3 comprises 13 residues. For the CDR3, the DNA is TGCAGCGTTGGCACAGGGGGAACAACTGAAGCTTTCTTT. Translated, it gives CSVGTGGTTEAFF.

This clonotype was observed many times. The chain combines TRBV27 with TRBJ2-7, with no clear D. In germline, CDR1 is MNHEY, CDR2 SMNVEV (reference sequence). Between the trimmed V and J ends, which lost 5 bases and 2 bases, there was a span of 10 bases. The CDR3 runs to 13 residues. Written as DNA, the CDR3 is TGTGCCAGCAGTCCGACCCCTACCTACGAGCAGTACTTC. It is translated as CASSPTPTYEQYF.

This clonotype was observed at least ten times. The chain carries TRBV20-1 and TRBJ1-5; D is possibly TRBD1 (6 bases). This CDR3 spans 15 amino acids. V gave up 1 base and J gave up 2 bases, with 12 bases separating them. Germline V lookup: CDR1 DFQATT, CDR2 SNEGSKA (reference sequence). CDR3 bases: TGCAGTGCTAGAGTCCCTGGGGGCGGCAATCAGCCCCAGCATTTT. This translates into CSARVPGGGNQPQHF.

This clonotype was picked up many times. The chain joins TRBV24-1 to TRBJ2-2, with 8 bases that match TRBD2. This CDR3 contains 15 residues. CDR1 and CDR2 (germline): KGHDR, SFDVKD. Germline trimming cut 9 bases from V and 1 base from J; bases unmatched to any gene: 6. The chain's CDR3 is CATAGGAGNTGELFF. For the CDR3, the DNA is TGTGCCACCGCGGGGGGCGCGGGGAACACCGGGGAGCTGTTTTTT.

This clonotype was observed many times. The gene calls are TRBV10-1 and TRBJ2-2; unclear D gene. Germline-derived CDR1 and CDR2 are WNHNN and SYGVQD (reference sequence). This CDR3 has 12 residues. V was shortened by 6 bases and J by 7 bases, with 9 bases between the two germline ends. Here the CDR3 DNA reads TGCGCCAGCAGGGCAGCGAGCGGGGAGCTGTTTTTT. Translating it yields CASRAASGELFF.